This T cell receptor (beta chain) was recovered during a study of blood T cell repertoires in COVID-19. Study as a whole: Nucleic acid was either cDNA or gDNA, and it came from T cells, B-cell-depleted T cells, or PBMCs.

Enrolled during active infection, Seattle patients were then followed longitudinally. This clone has a handful of counts. Original analysis: Reference gene primer amplification gave nucleated cell count estimates. Clones were read by immunoSEQ multiplex PCR, and TCRdb kept only the in-frame ones, dropping some. V and J calls and clone size follow that table, whereas D and trimming were derived from the DNA. Of some 130,000 clones in the sample, about 89% were seen once. This CDR3 has 15 amino acids. V dropped 3 bases and J dropped 5; count of bases not matched to a gene: 7. Germline CDR1 and CDR2: WSHSY and SAAADI.

V usage is TRBV10-2 and J usage is TRBJ2-5; 9 nucleotides match TRBD1. The specimen was peripheral blood. This sequence was found in a woman between 65 and 79 years old with COVID-19, enrolled during active disease. CDR3 in DNA: TGCGCCAGCAGTGACCTACAGGGGGCGAGGGAGACCCAGTACTTC. The encoded protein is CASSDLQGARETQYF.